This T cell receptor beta chain was recorded in a study of CD8 T cells in ankylosing spondylitis. Looked up from germline, CDR1 is SGHNT and CDR2 is YYREEE (reference sequence). Trimming took 5 bases from V and 2 from J; bases not matched to a gene: 13. The length of the CDR3 is 17 residues. For TCR beta, libraries came from quantitative 5'-RACE with molecular barcodes. Via MiXCR, TCRdb re-called the 5' RACE reads, giving one row per CDR3 protein. The data contain 200,000 to 250,000 distinct CDR3 sequences, around a tenth of them seen just once; the ten biggest clones take up 6% to 7.5%. The sample holds a few counts of this clonotype.

The J gene is TRBJ2-3, the V gene TRBV5-4, with TRBD2 matching 8 bases. The TCR originated in a male donor with ankylosing spondylitis or in good health (not recorded which). Sequencing was done on a sample of blood, either unsorted or a sorted T cell fraction (not recorded which). In DNA, the CDR3 is TGTGCCAGCAGTTTCCCCCCTAGCGGGCAAACCACAGATACGCAGTATTTT. The encoded protein is CASSFPPSGQTTDTQYF.